These 14 T cell receptor beta chains were sequenced from one sample in a study of blood T cell repertoires in COVID-19. Sequencing was performed with immunoSEQ multiplex PCR; in TCRdb, only in-frame clones are kept and a portion is missing. This sample yields about 120,000 clones, of which around 80% are seen a single time; under 45% belongs to the top ten. What was sequenced was peripheral blood. The receptors were gathered from a middle-aged man with active or convalescent COVID-19.

Of note for this clone: One junction end does not reproduce the germline sequence, and a read error may be involved. The V gene is TRBV11-3, the J gene TRBJ2-2; tentatively, D is TRBD1 (5 bases). The germline V gene encodes CDR1 SGHNT and CDR2 YENEEA. This CDR3 has 14 residues. The CDR3 loop is CASSLETVTGELFF. Here the CDR3 DNA reads TGTGCCAGCAGCCTAGAGACAGTCACCGGGGAGCTGTTTTTT. Based on the CDR3 plus reference TRBV11-3 and TRBJ2-2, the full variable domain is EAGVVQSPRYKIIEKKQPVAFWCNPISGHNTLYWYLQNLGQGPELLIRYENEEAVDDSQLPKDRFSAERLKGVDSTLKIQPAELGDSAVYLCASSLETVTGELFFGEGSRLTVL.

In this sample, this clone turned up once. V and J are TRBV11-3 and TRBJ2-2; no definite D call. The germline V gene encodes CDR1 SGHNT and CDR2 YENEEA. The CDR3 contains 15 residues. Trimming cost V 4 bases and J 2 bases, with 11 bases left between them. The CDR3 loop is CASSYRVENTGELFF. Here the CDR3 DNA reads TGTGCCAGCAGCTACCGGGTCGAAAACACCGGGGAGCTGTTTTTT.

This rearrangement joins TRBV6-5 to TRBJ2-2; TRBD1 matches 8 bases. The CDR3 has 14 amino acids. V was pared by 6 bases and J by 5 bases, with 5 bases of the junction left unmatched. In germline, CDR1 is MNHEY, CDR2 SVGAGI. DNA for the CDR3: TGTGCCAGCAGCCCCCGACAGGGGACCGGGGAGCTGTTTTTT. Its protein is CASSPRQGTGELFF.

The chain joins TRBV6-6 to TRBJ1-2; 9 bases are a match to TRBD1. The germline V gene has CDR1 MNHNY and CDR2 SVGAGI (reference sequence). The V segment lost 2 bases and the J segment 8 bases; nucleotides outside the gene matches: 9. The CDR3 totals 15 residues. Here the CDR3 reads CASSYGGTGGRGYTF. The DNA of the CDR3 is TGTGCCAGCAGTTACGGGGGAACAGGGGGCAGAGGCTACACCTTC.

This clone was observed once. The V and J genes are TRBV27 and TRBJ2-7; 9 nucleotides line up with TRBD1. Germline V gene data show CDR1 as MNHEY and CDR2 as SMNVEV (reference sequence). V shed 1 base, J shed 5 bases, and the junction held 9 bases outside the gene matches. This CDR3 has 16 residues. CDR3 sequence (DNA): TGTGCCAGCAGTTTATTGGGGACAGGGAAATTTCACGAGCAGTACTTC. It yields the protein CASSLLGTGKFHEQYF.

This sequence joins TRBV19 and TRBJ2-5; no firm D call. Germline-derived CDR1 and CDR2 are LNHDA and SQIVND (reference sequence). The CDR3 sequence is 13 residues long. The germline V and J ends were trimmed by 1 base and 4 bases, with 7 bases remaining between them. The CDR3 DNA is TGTGCCAGTAGTATAGGGAGAGGAGAGACCCAGTACTTC. Translating it yields CASSIGRGETQYF. The entire variable domain, with the rest obtained from reference TRBV19 and TRBJ2-5, is as follows: DGGITQSPKYLFRKEGQNVTLSCEQNLNHDAMYWYRQDPGQGLRLIYYSQIVNDFQKGDIAEGYSVSREKKESFPLTVTSAQKNPTAFYLCASSIGRGETQYFGPGTRLLVL.

This clone turned up a few times. CDR3 sequence reads: CASSVTSASSYNEQFF. CDR3 bases: TGTGCCAGCAGCGTCACTAGCGCCAGCTCCTACAATGAGCAGTTCTTC. The chain has TRBV27 and TRBJ2-1; TRBD2 matches 7 bases. V shed 6 bases and J 0 bases; nucleotides not matched to a gene: 8. From germline, CDR1 is MNHEY and CDR2 SMNVEV (reference sequence). CDR3 length: 16 amino acids.

The genes are TRBV20-1 and TRBJ2-7, with TRBD1 matching 8 bases. Per the germline V gene, CDR1 is DFQATT and CDR2 is SNEGSKA (reference sequence). Trimming removed 3 bases from V and 6 bases from J; junction bases left unmatched: 10. The CDR3 loop spans 14 amino acids. The DNA of the CDR3 is TGCAGTGCTAGTGTCCGGACAGGGTCTAGCGAGCAGTACTTC. Translating it yields CSASVRTGSSEQYF.

V and J are TRBV5-1 and TRBJ1-1; D remains ambiguous. V was clipped by 1 base and J by 0 bases, with 10 bases between them. The V gene's germline CDR1 is SGHRS and CDR2 YFSETQ. This CDR3 comprises 15 residues. The CDR3 coding sequence is TGCGCCAGCAGCTTGAACAGCAACATGAACACTGAAGCTTTCTTT. Its protein product is CASSLNSNMNTEAFF. The full variable domain, in which reference TRBV5-1 and TRBJ1-1 provide the parts outside the CDR3, is KAGVTQTPRYLIKTRGQQVTLSCSPISGHRSVSWYQQTPGQGLQFLFEYFSETQRNKGNFPGRFSGRQFSNSRSEMNVSTLELGDSALYLCASSLNSNMNTEAFFGQGTRLTVV.

The chain has TRBV19 and TRBJ2-3; 11 bases map to TRBD1. Germline assignment: CDR1 LNHDA and CDR2 SQIVND (reference sequence). The length of the CDR3 is 16 residues. J was trimmed by 5 bases and V by 3 bases; bases with no gene match: 7. The CDR3 loop reads CASSIPGQGAKDTQYF. CDR3 coding DNA: TGTGCCAGTAGTATCCCTGGACAGGGGGCGAAAGATACGCAGTATTTT.

V usage is TRBV29-1 and J usage is TRBJ2-7, with D perhaps matching TRBD1 (5 bases). Looked up from germline, CDR1 is SQVTM and CDR2 is ANQGSEA. The CDR3 contains 11 residues. Trimming shortened V by 5 bases and J by 7 bases, and 12 bases separated the two germline ends. The CDR3 DNA reads TGCAGCGTTAGAGACAGTTTTGAGCAGTACTTC. It encodes CSVRDSFEQYF.

This rearrangement joins TRBV29-1 to TRBJ2-1; 9 bases map to TRBD2. The CDR3 contains 18 residues. CDR1 is SQVTM and CDR2 is ANQGSEA in the germline V gene. Trimming at V came to 0 bases and at J to 5 bases, leaving 14 bases not matched to a gene. In nucleotides, the CDR3 is TGCAGCGTTGAAGATCAATCGGAAGGGGTAGCGGGAGACAATGAGCAGTTCTTC. This encodes CSVEDQSEGVAGDNEQFF.

CDR3 loop: CASSYGTEEQFF. As DNA, the CDR3 is TGTGCCAGCAGTTATGGGACAGAAGAGCAGTTCTTC. The chain uses TRBV12-3 or TRBV12-4 and TRBJ2-1, with 7 bases that match TRBD1. This CDR3 has 12 amino acids. V lost 4 bases to trimming and J lost 10 bases; unmatched junction nucleotides: 4.

The CDR3 here is CASSLAREREAFF. Here the CDR3 DNA reads TGTGCCAGCAGCTTAGCGCGTGAGCGTGAAGCTTTCTTT. The chain employs TRBV11-1 and TRBJ1-1; D is undetermined. The V gene's germline CDR1 is SGHAT and CDR2 FQDESV (reference sequence). The V and J ends lost 0 bases and 7 bases respectively, with 9 bases between them. The CDR3 covers 13 residues.